The 26 T cell receptor beta chains in this list originate from one sample, sequenced in a study of cytomegalovirus exposure and HLA in healthy donors (dated by TCRdb to the late 2010s). Receptors were amplified or captured by the immunoSEQ multiplex PCR assay. A mixture of 60 forward primers for TCR Vbeta segments and 13 reverse primers for TCR Jbeta segments was used in the multiplex PCR. TCRdb stores this immuneACCESS table with in-frame sequences only. Part of the clones is absent; in the studies checked, under half of the shortfall reflects unresolved V genes, and no reason is known for the rest. Here the sample has 180,000 or so clones; over 70% occur a single time. About 1.5% of the sample belongs to the ten largest clones. Sequencing was carried out using PBMCs. All receptors derive from a man aged 18 to 29 in good health and CMV-seronegative.

The chain carries TRBV19 and TRBJ2-5, with TRBD2 matching over 14 bases. Losses at the gene ends were 6 bases for V and 3 bases for J; bases not matched to a gene: 6. The CDR3 length is 16 residues. Germline V CDR1 and CDR2: LNHDA, SQIVND (reference sequence). The CDR3 region is CASRYPTSGREETQYF. The CDR3 bases are TGTGCCAGTAGATACCCGACTAGCGGGAGGGAAGAGACCCAGTACTTC.

The chain has TRBV11-3 and TRBJ2-5, with 9 bases matching TRBD2. The V and J ends lost 1 base and 7 bases, in that order; junction bases with no gene match: 22. This CDR3 contains 20 residues. Germline CDR1 and CDR2: SGHNT and YENEEA. The DNA of the CDR3 is TGTGCCAGCAGCTTAGCCGGCCCGACGGGACTAGCTTGGAGCGGGGGGACCCAGTACTTC. Translated, it gives CASSLAGPTGLAWSGGTQYF.

This clone appeared a few times. V usage is TRBV19 and J usage is TRBJ2-1; 11 bases line up with TRBD1. This CDR3 comprises 14 residues. With 5 bases clipped from V and 9 bases from J, the junction kept 6 bases outside the gene matches. Germline CDR1 is LNHDA and CDR2 is SQIVND (reference sequence). CDR3 nucleotide sequence: TGTGCCAGTAGTGACCGGGACAGGGGGGGTGAGCAGTTCTTC. It yields the protein CASSDRDRGGEQFF. The variable domain in full, completed from reference TRBV19 and TRBJ2-1, reads DGGITQSPKYLFRKEGQNVTLSCEQNLNHDAMYWYRQDPGQGLRLIYYSQIVNDFQKGDIAEGYSVSREKKESFPLTVTSAQKNPTAFYLCASSDRDRGGEQFFGPGTRLTVL.

The rearrangement uses TRBV5-7 and TRBJ2-7; possible D gene TRBD1, 6 bases. TRBV5-7 has ORF status, its function being uncertain. Trimming pared 4 bases from V and 5 bases from J, leaving 16 bases between. This CDR3 has 14 residues. The CDR3 coding sequence is TGTGCCAGCAGCAAAAAGGGGGTCATCCACGAGCAGTACTTC. This codes for CASSKKGVIHEQYF.

The V gene is TRBV18, the J gene TRBJ2-7, with 13 nucleotides matching TRBD2. There are 14 residues in the CDR3. Germline V gene lookup returns CDR1 KGHSH and CDR2 LQKENI. V shed 6 bases and J 4 bases; nucleotides not matched to a gene: 3. CDR3 amino acids: CASSQGLAGYEQYF. The CDR3 DNA sequence: TGTGCCAGCTCTCAGGGACTAGCGGGGTACGAGCAGTACTTC.

The chain uses TRBV18 and TRBJ2-5; TRBD1 aligns across 8 bases. Germline CDR1 and CDR2: KGHSH and LQKENI. Trimming took 5 bases from V and 5 from J; bases not matched to a gene: 4. The CDR3 length is 13 residues. The CDR3 nucleotides read TGTGCCAGCTCAAAGGACAGGGATGAGACCCAGTACTTC. Translating gives CASSKDRDETQYF.

CDR3 protein: CASSLFLADTQYF. In nucleotides, the CDR3 is TGTGCCAGCAGCTTGTTTCTTGCAGATACGCAGTATTTT. V and J are TRBV11-2 and TRBJ2-3; no reliable D call. Germline-derived CDR1 and CDR2 are SGHAT and FQNNGV. The V gene lost 3 bases and the J gene lost 4 bases, with 8 bases spanning the gap. The CDR3 is 13 amino acids.

V gene TRBV4-2 combines with J gene TRBJ1-2; 9 bases match TRBD1. V was clipped by 9 bases and J by 8 bases; unmatched bases: 4. CDR1 is LGHNA and CDR2 is YNFKEQ in the germline V gene. CDR3 length equals 11 residues. CDR3 sequence reads: CASLDRGGYTF. DNA for the CDR3: TGTGCCAGTCTGGACAGGGGCGGCTACACCTTC.

The rearrangement joins TRBV5-8 to TRBJ1-4; 9 positions match TRBD1. The V segment lost 4 bases and the J segment 0 bases; nucleotides outside the gene matches: 10. Germline CDR1 reads SGHTS; CDR2 reads YDEGEE. The CDR3 contains 18 residues. The CDR3 nucleotides read TGTGCCAGCAGCGGAAACAGGGGGCCGAGGGCAACTAATGAAAAACTGTTTTTT. Amino acids: CASSGNRGPRATNEKLFF.

The V call is TRBV7-2, the J call TRBJ2-3; D is undetermined. The CDR3 loop spans 13 amino acids. V lost 6 bases, J lost 2 bases, and 9 bases lay in between. Germline CDR1 reads SGHTA; CDR2 reads FQGNSA. CDR3 amino acids: CASRGPFTDTQYF. CDR3 DNA sequence: TGTGCCAGCAGGGGCCCCTTCACAGATACGCAGTATTTT.

The chain is built from TRBV4-3 and TRBJ2-1; D might be TRBD1 (7 bases). The CDR3 is 16 residues long. The germline V gene has CDR1 LGHNA and CDR2 YSLEER. V was shortened by 1 base and J by 6 bases, with 16 bases between the two germline ends. The CDR3 bases are TGCGCCAGCAGCCAAGCCCGCGGGACAGCCCTCAATGAGCAGTTCTTC. Encoded protein: CASSQARGTALNEQFF.

The CDR3: CASSLDRGRAAFF. In nucleotides, the CDR3 is TGTGCCAGCAGCTTGGACAGGGGGCGAGCAGCTTTCTTT. This rearrangement joins TRBV5-6 to TRBJ1-1; 9 bases fit TRBD1. The V and J ends lost 0 bases and 10 bases, in that order; junction bases with no gene match: 4. The CDR3 is made up of 13 amino acids. Germline values: CDR1 SGHDT, CDR2 YYEEEE.

This chain joins TRBV5-1 and TRBJ2-1, with TRBD2 identical over 8 bases. The CDR3 has 18 amino acids. From germline, CDR1 is SGHRS and CDR2 YFSETQ. V gave up 0 bases and J gave up 0 bases; unmatched junction bases: 8. The CDR3 region is CASSLAGGGTLSYNEQFF. The CDR3 DNA reads as TGCGCCAGCAGCTTGGCGGGCGGGGGGACCCTCTCCTACAATGAGCAGTTCTTC.

V usage is TRBV7-2 and J usage is TRBJ1-4, with D perhaps TRBD1 (5 bases). V lost 1 base and J 4 bases, leaving 10 bases between the germline ends. Per the germline V gene, CDR1 is SGHTA and CDR2 is FQGNSA. There are 15 residues in the CDR3. CDR3 sequence reads: CASSLGDYSNEKLFF. CDR3 nucleotides: TGTGCCAGCAGCTTAGGGGACTATAGTAATGAAAAACTGTTTTTT.

The chain links TRBV9 to TRBJ2-7, with 7 bases identical to TRBD2. Unmatched junction bases numbered 7, after V lost 4 bases and J lost 0 bases. The germline V gene encodes CDR1 SGDLS and CDR2 YYNGEE. The CDR3 covers 15 residues. In DNA form, the CDR3 reads TGTGCCAGCAGCCCCGGGGCTAGCGGCTCCTACGAGCAGTACTTC. Translated, it gives CASSPGASGSYEQYF. The complete variable domain, with remaining parts taken from reference TRBV9 and TRBJ2-7, reads DSGVTQTPKHLITATGQRVTLRCSPRSGDLSVYWYQQSLDQGLQFLIQYYNGEERAKGNILERFSAQQFPDLHSELNLSSLELGDSALYFCASSPGASGSYEQYFGPGTRLTVT.

The gene calls are TRBV13 and TRBJ2-3, with D possibly matching TRBD2 (6 bases). Germline V gene data show CDR1 as PRHDT and CDR2 as FYEKMQ (reference sequence). The V and J ends lost 0 bases and 2 bases respectively, with 15 bases between them. The CDR3 runs 17 residues. CDR3 residues: CASSLGRGSGYTDTQYF. The CDR3 DNA sequence: TGTGCCAGCAGCTTAGGCCGGGGTAGCGGCTACACAGATACGCAGTATTTT.

The sample holds a few counts of this clone. The chain employs TRBV5-6 and TRBJ1-1; a possible D gene is TRBD1 (5 bases). CDR1 is SGHDT, CDR2 YYEEEE, per germline. The CDR3 contains 14 residues. V was clipped by 0 bases and J by 4 bases, with 10 bases between them. The CDR3 coding sequence is TGTGCCAGCAGCTTGGTGGGGGGGTTCACTGAAGCTTTCTTT. Translating it yields CASSLVGGFTEAFF.

The chain recombines TRBV9 with TRBJ2-3, with TRBD2 identical over 8 bases. Germline lookup yields CDR1 SGDLS and CDR2 YYNGEE. This CDR3 has 14 amino acids. Trimming cost V 0 bases and J 7 bases; bases outside gene matches: 4. Here the CDR3 reads CASSVVGRGNTQYF. The CDR3 bases are TGTGCCAGCAGCGTAGTCGGGAGGGGTAATACGCAGTATTTT. The variable domain in full, with the rest retrieved from reference TRBV9 and TRBJ2-3, is DSGVTQTPKHLITATGQRVTLRCSPRSGDLSVYWYQQSLDQGLQFLIQYYNGEERAKGNILERFSAQQFPDLHSELNLSSLELGDSALYFCASSVVGRGNTQYFGPGTRLTVL.

This clone was counted only a few times. The chain employs TRBV7-9 and TRBJ2-5; maybe TRBD1 (6 bases). This CDR3 is 16 amino acids long. Deletions cut 1 base from V and 4 bases from J, with 16 bases between. Germline values: CDR1 SEHNR, CDR2 FQNEAQ (reference sequence). DNA for the CDR3: TGTGCCAGCAGCTTAGTTGGCAGGGGATGGGGAGAGACCCAGTACTTC. As protein: CASSLVGRGWGETQYF.

This sequence joins TRBV4-3 and TRBJ2-7; D gene ambiguous. The CDR3 is 13 residues long. The V and J ends lost 2 bases and 6 bases respectively, with 11 bases between them. Germline lookup yields CDR1 LGHNA and CDR2 YSLEER. The CDR3 nucleotides read TGCGCCAGCAGCCAATATGCAAACTCCGAGCAGTACTTC. Amino acids: CASSQYANSEQYF.

The gene calls are TRBV5-6 and TRBJ1-4; a weak D match, TRBD1 (6 bases). This CDR3 is built from 16 residues. Trimming left V 4 bases short and J 8 bases short, with 21 bases between. Germline lookup yields CDR1 SGHDT and CDR2 YYEEEE. CDR3 region: CASSTGTTMMLEKLFF. CDR3 in DNA: TGTGCCAGCAGCACGGGGACAACCATGATGTTGGAAAAACTGTTTTTT.

The V and J genes are TRBV18 and TRBJ2-1, with unresolved D. In germline, CDR1 is KGHSH, CDR2 LQKENI. V lost 4 bases and J 10 bases, leaving 11 bases between the germline ends. The CDR3 totals 12 residues. CDR3 nucleotide sequence: TGTGCCAGCTCACTCTTGACTTGGGAGCAGTTCTTC. Its translation: CASSLLTWEQFF. Complete variable domain (other parts from reference TRBV18 and TRBJ2-1): NAGVMQNPRHLVRRRGQEARLRCSPMKGHSHVYWYRQLPEEGLKFMVYLQKENIIDESGMPKERFSAEFPKEGPSILRIQQVVRGDSAAYFCASSLLTWEQFFGPGTRLTVL.

The chain employs TRBV6-6 and TRBJ1-1, with 8 nucleotides matching TRBD1. The germline V gene encodes CDR1 MNHNY and CDR2 SVGAGI (reference sequence). CDR3 length: 14 amino acids. The V gene end was trimmed by 5 bases and the J gene end by 4 bases; junction bases not matched to a gene: 6. CDR3 residues: CASSRQGSSTEAFF. The CDR3 nucleotides read TGTGCCAGCAGTAGACAGGGGTCCTCCACTGAAGCTTTCTTT.

The chain carries TRBV27 and TRBJ1-2, with a weak D call TRBD1 (5 bases). V dropped 3 bases and J dropped 3 bases, with 8 bases sitting between them. The CDR3 totals 13 residues. Per germline, CDR1 MNHEY and CDR2 SMNVEV (reference sequence). Here the CDR3 reads CASSLGLYYGYTF. In nucleotides, the CDR3 is TGTGCCAGCAGTTTGGGACTCTACTATGGCTACACCTTC.

This clone was seen a few times. The CDR3 sequence is CASSQGLAGKETQYF. For the CDR3, the DNA is TGCGCCAGCAGCCAAGGGCTAGCGGGGAAAGAGACCCAGTACTTC. The rearrangement joins TRBV4-1 to TRBJ2-5, with 9 bases identical to TRBD2. Trimming removed 1 base from V and 3 bases from J; junction bases left unmatched: 3. Per germline, CDR1 MGHRA and CDR2 YSYEKL. CDR3 length: 15 residues.

This chain uses TRBV7-9 with TRBJ2-3; TRBD2 matches 8 bases. The CDR3 spans 13 residues. V shed 11 bases and J 4 bases; nucleotides not matched to a gene: 8. Germline-derived CDR1 and CDR2 are SEHNR and FQNEAQ (reference sequence). The CDR3 DNA reads TGTGCCTGGGGACTAGAAGCTTCAGATACGCAGTATTTT. It encodes CAWGLEASDTQYF.